The 5 T cell receptor beta chains below all came from one sample that was sequenced in a study of blood T cell repertoires in COVID-19 (dated by TCRdb to the early 2020s). The library was prepared using the immunoSEQ multiplex PCR assay. TCRdb holds this immuneACCESS table with in-frame rearrangements only. Some clones are missing; in checked studies, unresolved V genes explain under half, and the rest has no known cause. The sample yields under 65,000 clones; about 93% were counted once. The ten biggest clones cover roughly 9.2% of the sample. The sequencing sample was made of peripheral blood. The origin of the receptors is a woman aged 80 or over with active COVID-19.

V and J are TRBV18 and TRBJ1-3; 8 bases line up with TRBD1. The V segment lost 3 bases and the J segment 0 bases; nucleotides outside the gene matches: 1. CDR3 length: 15 amino acids. The germline gives CDR1 KGHSH, CDR2 LQKENI. The CDR3: CASSPGTGSGNTIYF. The CDR3 DNA reads TGTGCCAGCTCACCCGGGACAGGCTCTGGAAACACCATATATTTT. The whole variable domain, filled in from reference TRBV18 and TRBJ1-3, reads NAGVMQNPRHLVRRRGQEARLRCSPMKGHSHVYWYRQLPEEGLKFMVYLQKENIIDESGMPKERFSAEFPKEGPSILRIQQVVRGDSAAYFCASSPGTGSGNTIYFGEGSWLTVV.

The chain couples TRBV30 to TRBJ2-7; tentative D call: TRBD2 (6 bases). In germline, CDR1 is GTSNPN, CDR2 SVGIG (reference sequence). The CDR3 runs to 14 residues. V lost 0 bases and J lost 6, with 15 bases in between. CDR3 nucleotide sequence: TGTGCCTGGAGTGTAGCCTCGGGGAGGACCGAGCAGTACTTC. Its protein product is CAWSVASGRTEQYF.

The V call is TRBV2, the J call TRBJ2-6; TRBD1 aligns across 8 bases. The germline CDR1 and CDR2 sequences are SNHLY and FYNNEI. CDR3 length: 16 residues. The junction had 4 bases not matched to a gene; V was cut back by 2 bases and J by 4 bases. The CDR3 DNA reads TGTGCCAGCAGTGAACAGGGGGCGGACGGGGCCAACGTCCTGACTTTC. It translates to CASSEQGADGANVLTF.

The chain links TRBV2 to TRBJ2-7; TRBD1 aligns across 9 bases. Germline CDR1 SNHLY, CDR2 FYNNEI. The V gene end was trimmed by 8 bases and the J gene end by 5 bases; junction bases not matched to a gene: 1. The CDR3 covers 11 residues. The CDR3 loop reads CASGDRDEQYF. DNA for the CDR3: TGTGCCAGCGGGGACAGGGACGAGCAGTACTTC.

The V call is TRBV27, the J call TRBJ2-7; TRBD2 might be the D (6 bases). This CDR3 has 15 amino acids. The V end was cut by 0 bases, the J end by 4 bases, with 13 bases between. Germline V gene data show CDR1 as MNHEY and CDR2 as SMNVEV (reference sequence). The DNA for the CDR3 is TGTGCCAGCAGTTTATCGAGACTAGTGGGTTACGAGCAGTACTTC. Translating gives CASSLSRLVGYEQYF.